This T cell receptor (beta chain) is drawn from a study of regulatory T cells in long-lasting Graves disease. Overall study findings and caveats: Persistent patients shared more public clonotypes (roughly 2,800) than new patients (roughly 970). When disease was persistent, TRBV28, TRBJ1-2 and TRBJ2-5 were the favored segments. Limited sample numbers may have lowered accuracy.

This clonotype was seen repeatedly, ten times or more. Its antigen is as yet unknown. CDR3 size: 15 residues. Between the trimmed V and J ends, which lost 1 base and 3 bases, there was a span of 13 bases. Specified time point: newly diagnosed GD, antithyroid drugs for less than 3 months. There was RNA extracted from PBMCs, and the TCR library was made from it. Both iRepertoire HTBI primers and Arm-PCR of CDR3 regions were used to build the TCR beta libraries. TCRdb independently ran MiXCR on the multiplex PCR reads; one entry per CDR3 protein. This sample carries a few hundred thousand distinct CDR3 sequences, 20% to 25% of them seen once, and the ten largest clones take about 15%.

The clonotype comes from a female donor with Graves disease. The sample consisted of peripheral blood mononuclear cells (PBMCs), taken at new diagnosis, from a patient treated with antithyroid drugs. V usage is TRBV12-3 or TRBV12-4 and J usage is TRBJ2-7, with a weak D call TRBD2 (6 bases). The CDR3 reads CASSLVQGGGYEQYF. CDR3 sequence (DNA): TGTGCCAGCAGTTTAGTGCAGGGAGGAGGCTACGAGCAGTACTTC.